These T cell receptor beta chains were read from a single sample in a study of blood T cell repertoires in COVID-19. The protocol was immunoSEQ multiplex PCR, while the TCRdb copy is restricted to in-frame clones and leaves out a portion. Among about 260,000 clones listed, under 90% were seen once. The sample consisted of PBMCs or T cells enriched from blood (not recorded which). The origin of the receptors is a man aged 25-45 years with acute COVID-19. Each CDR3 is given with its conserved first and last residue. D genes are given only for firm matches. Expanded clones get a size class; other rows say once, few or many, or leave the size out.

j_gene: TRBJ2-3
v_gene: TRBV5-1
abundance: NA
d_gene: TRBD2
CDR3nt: TGCGCCAGCAGCCCGGGGGCTAGCGGGGGCTGGCTAAGGACAGATACGCAGTATTTT
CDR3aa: CASSPGASGGWLRTDTQYF

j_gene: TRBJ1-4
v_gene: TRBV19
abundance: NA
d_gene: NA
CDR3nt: TGTGCCAGTAAGTCAGTCCAAAGACATAATGAAAAACTGTTTTTT
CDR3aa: CASKSVQRHNEKLFF

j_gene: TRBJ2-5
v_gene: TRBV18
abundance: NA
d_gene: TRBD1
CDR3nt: TGTGCCAGCTCAAGAGGACAGGGACGGGAAGAGACCCAGTACTTC
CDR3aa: CASSRGQGREETQYF

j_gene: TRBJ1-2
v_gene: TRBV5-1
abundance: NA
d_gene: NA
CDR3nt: TGCGCCAGCAGCCCCTTTTTGGGGGGGGGTGGCTACACCTTC
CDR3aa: CASSPFLGGGGYTF

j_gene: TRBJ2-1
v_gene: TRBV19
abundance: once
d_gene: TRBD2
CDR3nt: TGTGCCAGTAGTACCTTCAGCGGGAGGGCCGACCATGAGCAGTTCTTC
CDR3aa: CASSTFSGRADHEQFF

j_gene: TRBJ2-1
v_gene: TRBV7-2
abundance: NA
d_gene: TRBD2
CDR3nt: TGTGCCAGCAGGGGGGGACTAGCAGGTAATGAGCAGTTCTTC
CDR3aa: CASRGGLAGNEQFF

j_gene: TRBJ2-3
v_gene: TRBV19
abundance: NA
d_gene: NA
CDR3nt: TGTGCCAGTTGTTTAAGGTTCGGCGGGACGGCAGATACGCAGTATTTT
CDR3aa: CASCLRFGGTADTQYF

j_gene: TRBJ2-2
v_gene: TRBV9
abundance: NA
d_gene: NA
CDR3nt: TGTGCCAGCAGCCTTCACACCGGGGAGCTGTTTTTT
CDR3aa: CASSLHTGELFF

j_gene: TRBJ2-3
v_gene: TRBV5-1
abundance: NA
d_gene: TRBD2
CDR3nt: TGCGCCAGCAGCTTGGTTGTGGGGGGGACAGATACGCAGTATTTT
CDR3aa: CASSLVVGGTDTQYF

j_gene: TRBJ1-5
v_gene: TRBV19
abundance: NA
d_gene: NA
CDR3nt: TGTGCCAGTAGTATGACAGGTGACTTCAATCAGCCCCAGCATTTT
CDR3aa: CASSMTGDFNQPQHF

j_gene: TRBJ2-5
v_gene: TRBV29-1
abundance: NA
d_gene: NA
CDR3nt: TGCAGCGTTGGTTACCAGTACCAAGAGACCCAGTACTTC
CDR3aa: CSVGYQYQETQYF

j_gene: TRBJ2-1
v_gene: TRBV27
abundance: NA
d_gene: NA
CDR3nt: TGTGCCAGCAGCCGGACACCGTACAATGAGCAGTTCTTC
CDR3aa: CASSRTPYNEQFF

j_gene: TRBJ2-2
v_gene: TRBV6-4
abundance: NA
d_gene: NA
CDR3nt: TGTGCCAGCAGTGACGCGGAGACCGGGGAGCTGTTTTTT
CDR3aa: CASSDAETGELFF

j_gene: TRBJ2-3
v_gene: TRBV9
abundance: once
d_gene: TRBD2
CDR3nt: TGTGCCAGCAGCGCCTCTAGCGGGGGGGGTAGCACAGATACGCAGTATTTT
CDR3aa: CASSASSGGGSTDTQYF

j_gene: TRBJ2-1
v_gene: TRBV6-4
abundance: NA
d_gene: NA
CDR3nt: TGTGCCAGCAGTCGGGGTTCCTACAATGAGCAGTTCTTC
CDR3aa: CASSRGSYNEQFF

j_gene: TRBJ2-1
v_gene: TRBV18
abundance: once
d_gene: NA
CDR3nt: TGTGCCAGCTCGCCTCAGGGGAATGAGCAGTTCTTC
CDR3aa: CASSPQGNEQFF

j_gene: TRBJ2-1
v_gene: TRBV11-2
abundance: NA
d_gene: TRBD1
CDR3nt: TGTGCCAGCAGCGCCTCACAGGGGGCGGGTGAGCAGTTCTTC
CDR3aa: CASSASQGAGEQFF

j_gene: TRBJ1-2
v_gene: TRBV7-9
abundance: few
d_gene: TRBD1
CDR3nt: TGTGCCAGCAGCTTCAACAGGGGTGGCTACACCTTC
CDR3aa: CASSFNRGGYTF

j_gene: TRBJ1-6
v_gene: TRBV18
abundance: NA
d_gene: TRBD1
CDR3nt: TGTGCCAGCTCACTCGGGGGACAGGGATTTAGGAATTCACCCCTCCACTTT
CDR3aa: CASSLGGQGFRNSPLHF

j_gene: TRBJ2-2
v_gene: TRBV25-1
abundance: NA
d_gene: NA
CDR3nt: TGTGCCAGCTCTCGAGTAGGGGGAGTGCACACCGGGGAGCTGTTTTTT
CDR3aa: CASSRVGGVHTGELFF

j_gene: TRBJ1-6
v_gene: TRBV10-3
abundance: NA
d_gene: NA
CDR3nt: TGTGCCATCAGTGTAGGGGCAGGGGCAAATTCACCCCTCCACTTT
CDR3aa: CAISVGAGANSPLHF

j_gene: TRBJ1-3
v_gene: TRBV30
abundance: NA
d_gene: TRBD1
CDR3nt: TGTGCCTGGAGAGCGGACAGGGGCCGTAGAAACACCATATATTTT
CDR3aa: CAWRADRGRRNTIYF

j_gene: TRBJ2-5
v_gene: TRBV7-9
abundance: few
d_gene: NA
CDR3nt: TGTGCCAGCAGCTTAGCGGCCCAAGAGACCCAGTACTTC
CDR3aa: CASSLAAQETQYF

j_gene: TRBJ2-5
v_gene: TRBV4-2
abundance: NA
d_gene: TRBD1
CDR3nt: TGTGCCAGCAGCCAAGCGGCGCGCAGGGCGCCAGGGGGAGAGACCCAGTACTTC
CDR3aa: CASSQAARRAPGGETQYF

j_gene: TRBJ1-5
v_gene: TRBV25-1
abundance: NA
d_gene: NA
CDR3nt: TGTGCCAGCAGTGAAGGGGGGAGGGGTAGCAATCAGCCCCAGCATTTT
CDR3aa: CASSEGGRGSNQPQHF

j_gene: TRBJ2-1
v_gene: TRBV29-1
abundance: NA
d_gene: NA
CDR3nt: TGCAGCGTTCAAGACAGAGCGGAGCAGTTCTTC
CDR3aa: CSVQDRAEQFF

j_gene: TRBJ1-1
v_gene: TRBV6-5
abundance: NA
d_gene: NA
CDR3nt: TGTGCCAGCAGCCCACAGAGAATCAACACTGAAGCTTTCTTT
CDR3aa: CASSPQRINTEAFF

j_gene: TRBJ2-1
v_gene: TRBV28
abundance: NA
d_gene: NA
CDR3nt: TGTGCCAGCAGCCCCGACGGGGTCAATGAGCAGTTCTTC
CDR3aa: CASSPDGVNEQFF

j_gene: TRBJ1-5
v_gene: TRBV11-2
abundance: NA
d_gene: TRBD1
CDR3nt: TGTGCCAGCAGCCCGACAGGGGACAATCAGCCCCAGCATTTT
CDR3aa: CASSPTGDNQPQHF

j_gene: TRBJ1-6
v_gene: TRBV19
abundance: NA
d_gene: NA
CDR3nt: TGTGCCAGTAGTCCGCGCAGCCAGGGCAAAGGGTCACCCCTCCACTTT
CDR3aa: CASSPRSQGKGSPLHF

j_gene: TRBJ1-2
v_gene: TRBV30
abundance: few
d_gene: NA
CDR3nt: TGTGCCTGGAATAGAGCGGTCTATGGCTACACCTTC
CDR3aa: CAWNRAVYGYTF

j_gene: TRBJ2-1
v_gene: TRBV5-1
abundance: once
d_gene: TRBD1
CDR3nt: TGTGCCAGCAGCCCAGGACAGGGTGGTTATGAGCAGTTCTTC
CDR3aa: CASSPGQGGYEQFF

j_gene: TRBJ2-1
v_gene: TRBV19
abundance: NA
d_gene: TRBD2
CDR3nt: TGTGCCAGTAGTACTAGCGGGGGGAGGTACAATGAGCAGTTCTTC
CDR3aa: CASSTSGGRYNEQFF

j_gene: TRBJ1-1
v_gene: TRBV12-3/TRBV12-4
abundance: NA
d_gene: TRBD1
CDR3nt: TGTGCCAGCACCGTCCGGGGACAGAGCGATGCTTTCTTT
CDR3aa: CASTVRGQSDAFF

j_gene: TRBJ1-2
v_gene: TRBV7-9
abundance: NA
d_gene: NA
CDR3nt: TGTGCCAGCAGCCCAACACAGGGCGGCGGCTACACCTTC
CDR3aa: CASSPTQGGGYTF

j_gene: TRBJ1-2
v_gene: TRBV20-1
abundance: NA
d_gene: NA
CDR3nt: TGCAGTGGGGGAGACAACTATGGCTACACCTTC
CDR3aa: CSGGDNYGYTF

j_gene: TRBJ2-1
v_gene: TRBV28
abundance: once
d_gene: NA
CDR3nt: TGTGCCAGCAGTTTTTCAGACTCCTACAATGAGCAGTTCTTC
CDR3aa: CASSFSDSYNEQFF

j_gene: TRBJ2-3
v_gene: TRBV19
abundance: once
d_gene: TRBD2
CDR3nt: TGTGCCAGTAGCCCTAGCGGGAGAACAGATACGCAGTATTTT
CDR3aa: CASSPSGRTDTQYF

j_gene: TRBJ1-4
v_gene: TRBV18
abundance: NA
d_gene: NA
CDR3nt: TGTGCCAGCTCACCTACAGCAACTAATGAAAAACTGTTTTTT
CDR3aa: CASSPTATNEKLFF

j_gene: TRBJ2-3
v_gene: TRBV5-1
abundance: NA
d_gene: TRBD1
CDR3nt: TGCGCCAGCAGCCCGGACAGGGTTCCTGCAGATACGCAGTATTTT
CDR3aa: CASSPDRVPADTQYF

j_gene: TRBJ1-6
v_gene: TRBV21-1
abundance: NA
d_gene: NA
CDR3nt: TGTGCCAGCAGCAGGGACAGCCCCGACCACTTT
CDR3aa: CASSRDSPDHF

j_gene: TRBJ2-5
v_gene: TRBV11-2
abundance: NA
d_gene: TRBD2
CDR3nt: TGTGCCAGCAGCCCTGGAGGATTAGCGGGGGGAAAAAAAGAGACCCAGTACTTC
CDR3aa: CASSPGGLAGGKKETQYF

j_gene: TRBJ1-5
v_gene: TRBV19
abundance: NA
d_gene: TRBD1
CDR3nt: TGTGCCAGTACCCCGGGACAGACTCGCAATCAGCCCCAGCATTTT
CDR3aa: CASTPGQTRNQPQHF

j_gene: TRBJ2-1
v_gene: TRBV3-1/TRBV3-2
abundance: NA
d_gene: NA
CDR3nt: TGTGCCAGCAGCCAAGGGACAGTCAACAATGAGCAGTTCTTC
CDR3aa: CASSQGTVNNEQFF

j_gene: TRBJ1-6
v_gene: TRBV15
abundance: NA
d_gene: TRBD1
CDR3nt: TGTGCCACCAGCAGATTCGGGACAGGGGAAGAATCACCCCTCCACTTT
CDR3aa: CATSRFGTGEESPLHF

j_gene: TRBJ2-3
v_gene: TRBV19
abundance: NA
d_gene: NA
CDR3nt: TGTGCCAGTAATTCCTTCTCGGCGGGGGCCACAGATACGCAGTATTTT
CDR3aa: CASNSFSAGATDTQYF

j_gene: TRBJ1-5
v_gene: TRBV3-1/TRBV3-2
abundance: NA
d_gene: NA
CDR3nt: TGTGCCAGCAGCCAAGGTAAGAGTCAGCCCCAGCATTTT
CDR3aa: CASSQGKSQPQHF

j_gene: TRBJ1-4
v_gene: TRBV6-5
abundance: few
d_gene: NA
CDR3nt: TGTGCCAGCAGCCGTCCGGGACACGTGCAGGAAAAACTGTTTTTT
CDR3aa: CASSRPGHVQEKLFF

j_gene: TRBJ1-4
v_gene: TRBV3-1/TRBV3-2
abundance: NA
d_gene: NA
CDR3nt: TGTGCCAGCAGCCGGCGGGAGAATAATGAAAAACTGTTTTTT
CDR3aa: CASSRRENNEKLFF

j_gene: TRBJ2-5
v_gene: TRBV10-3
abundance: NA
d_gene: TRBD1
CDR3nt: TGTGCCATCAGTGAGACCGGGACAGCCAAAGAGACCCAGTACTTC
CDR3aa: CAISETGTAKETQYF

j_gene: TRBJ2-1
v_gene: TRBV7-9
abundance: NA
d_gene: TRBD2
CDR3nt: TGTGCCAGCAGCTTAGGACTAGCGGCCTCTCCCGGTGAGCAGTTCTTC
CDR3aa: CASSLGLAASPGEQFF

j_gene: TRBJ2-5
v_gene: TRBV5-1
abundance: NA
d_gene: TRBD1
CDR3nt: TGCGCCAGCAGCTTAAGGGGGCGCTCGGAGACCCAGTACTTC
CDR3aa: CASSLRGRSETQYF

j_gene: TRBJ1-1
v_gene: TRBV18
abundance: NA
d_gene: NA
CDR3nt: TGTGCCACCTCCACGGGAGGGATATTGAACACTGAAGCTTTCTTT
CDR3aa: CATSTGGILNTEAFF